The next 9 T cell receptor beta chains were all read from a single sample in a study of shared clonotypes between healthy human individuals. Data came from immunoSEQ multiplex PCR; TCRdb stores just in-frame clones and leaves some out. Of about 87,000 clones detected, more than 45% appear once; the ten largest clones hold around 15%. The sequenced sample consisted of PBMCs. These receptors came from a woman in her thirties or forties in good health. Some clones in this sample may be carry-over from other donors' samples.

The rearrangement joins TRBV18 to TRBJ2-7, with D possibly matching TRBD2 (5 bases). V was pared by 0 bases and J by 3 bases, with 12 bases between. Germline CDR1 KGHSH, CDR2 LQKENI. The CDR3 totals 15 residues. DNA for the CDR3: TGTGCCAGCTCACCACCGCTGAGGGTAGGCTACGAGCAGTACTTC. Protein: CASSPPLRVGYEQYF. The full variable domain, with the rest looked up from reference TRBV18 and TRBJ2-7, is NAGVMQNPRHLVRRRGQEARLRCSPMKGHSHVYWYRQLPEEGLKFMVYLQKENIIDESGMPKERFSAEFPKEGPSILRIQQVVRGDSAAYFCASSPPLRVGYEQYFGPGTRLTVT.

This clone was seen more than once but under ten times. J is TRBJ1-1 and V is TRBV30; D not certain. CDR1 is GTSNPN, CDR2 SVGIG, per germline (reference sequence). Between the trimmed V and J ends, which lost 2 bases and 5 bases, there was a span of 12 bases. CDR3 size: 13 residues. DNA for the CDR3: TGTGCCTGGAGTAACCGGGCCAGGACTGAAGCTTTCTTT. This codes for CAWSNRARTEAFF.

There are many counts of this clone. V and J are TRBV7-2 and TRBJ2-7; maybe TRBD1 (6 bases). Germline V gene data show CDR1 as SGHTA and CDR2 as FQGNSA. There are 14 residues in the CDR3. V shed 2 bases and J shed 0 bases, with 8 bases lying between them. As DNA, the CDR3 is TGTGCCAGCAGCTTACAGGGGAGCTCCTACGAGCAGTACTTC. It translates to CASSLQGSSYEQYF.

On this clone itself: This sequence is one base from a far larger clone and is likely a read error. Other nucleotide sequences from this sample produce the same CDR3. The CDR3 bases are TGTGCCAGCAGCCCCGCCCTCCTAACAGACACGCAGTATTTT. It encodes CASSPALLTDTQYF. V and J are TRBV9 and TRBJ2-3; no clear D. Germline loops: CDR1 SGDLS, CDR2 YYNGEE. The CDR3 consists of 14 residues.

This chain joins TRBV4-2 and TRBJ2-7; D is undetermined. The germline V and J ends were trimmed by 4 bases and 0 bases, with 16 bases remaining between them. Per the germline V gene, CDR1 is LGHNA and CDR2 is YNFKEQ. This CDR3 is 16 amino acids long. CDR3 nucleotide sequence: TGTGCCAGCAGCCCATTACTTATACAGAACTCCTACGAGCAGTACTTC. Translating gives CASSPLLIQNSYEQYF.

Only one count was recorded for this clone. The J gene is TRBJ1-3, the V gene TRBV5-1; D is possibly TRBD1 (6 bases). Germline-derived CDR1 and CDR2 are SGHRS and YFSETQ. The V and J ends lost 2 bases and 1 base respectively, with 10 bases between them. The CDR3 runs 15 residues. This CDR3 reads CASSLQTGSGNTIYF. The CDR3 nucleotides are TGCGCCAGCAGCTTACAGACAGGATCTGGAAACACCATATATTTT.

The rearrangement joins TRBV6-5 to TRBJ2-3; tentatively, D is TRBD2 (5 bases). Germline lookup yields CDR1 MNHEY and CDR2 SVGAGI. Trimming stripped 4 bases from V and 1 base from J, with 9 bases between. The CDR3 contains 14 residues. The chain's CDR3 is CASSFLAGTDTQYF. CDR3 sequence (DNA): TGTGCCAGCAGTTTCCTAGCAGGCACAGATACGCAGTATTTT.

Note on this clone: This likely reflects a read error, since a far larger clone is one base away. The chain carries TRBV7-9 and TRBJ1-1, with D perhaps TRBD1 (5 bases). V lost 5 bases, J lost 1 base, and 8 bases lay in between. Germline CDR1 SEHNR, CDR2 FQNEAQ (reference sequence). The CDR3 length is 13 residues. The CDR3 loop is CASSRGQNTEAFF. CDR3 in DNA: TGTGCCAGCAGCCGCGGACAGAACACTGAAGCTTTCTTT.

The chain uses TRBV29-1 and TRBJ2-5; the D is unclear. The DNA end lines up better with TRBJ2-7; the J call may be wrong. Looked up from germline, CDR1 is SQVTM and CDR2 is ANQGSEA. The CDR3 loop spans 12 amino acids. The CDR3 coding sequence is TGCAGCGTGGAGAACTACCGATACGAGCAGTACTTC. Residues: CSVENYRYEQYF.